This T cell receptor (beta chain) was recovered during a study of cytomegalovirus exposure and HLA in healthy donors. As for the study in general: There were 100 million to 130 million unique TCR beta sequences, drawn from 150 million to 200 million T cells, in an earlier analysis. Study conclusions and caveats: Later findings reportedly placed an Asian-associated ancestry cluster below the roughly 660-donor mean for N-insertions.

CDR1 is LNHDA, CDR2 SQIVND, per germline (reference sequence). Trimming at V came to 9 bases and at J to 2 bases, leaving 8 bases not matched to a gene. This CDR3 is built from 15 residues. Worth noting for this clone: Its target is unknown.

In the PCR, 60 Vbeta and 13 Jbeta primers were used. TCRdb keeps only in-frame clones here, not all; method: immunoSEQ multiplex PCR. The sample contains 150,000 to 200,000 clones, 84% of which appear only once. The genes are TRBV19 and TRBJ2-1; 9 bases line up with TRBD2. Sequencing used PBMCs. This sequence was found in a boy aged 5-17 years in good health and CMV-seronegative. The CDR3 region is CASNPLAGPYNEQFF. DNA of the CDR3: TGTGCCAGCAACCCCCTAGCGGGGCCCTACAATGAGCAGTTCTTC. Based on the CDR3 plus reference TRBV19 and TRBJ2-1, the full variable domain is DGGITQSPKYLFRKEGQNVTLSCEQNLNHDAMYWYRQDPGQGLRLIYYSQIVNDFQKGDIAEGYSVSREKKESFPLTVTSAQKNPTAFYLCASNPLAGPYNEQFFGPGTRLTVL.